Below are 13 T cell receptor beta chains sequenced from a single sample in a study of cytomegalovirus exposure and HLA in healthy donors. Both 60 Vbeta primers and 13 Jbeta primers went into the PCR. Assay: immunoSEQ multiplex PCR; the TCRdb copy retains only in-frame clones and omits some. Seen here are about 120,000 clones, around two thirds observed once, and the top ten hold roughly 8.6%. Material: PBMCs. The source is a woman between 40 and 55 years old in good health and CMV-seropositive.

The genes are TRBV7-3 and TRBJ2-5, with 7 bases that match TRBD1. V shed 6 bases, J shed 11 bases, and the junction held 15 bases outside the gene matches. The germline V gene encodes CDR1 SGHTA and CDR2 FQGTGA. The CDR3 sequence is 14 residues long. The CDR3 loop reads CASSTGTDRGEQYF. The CDR3 DNA reads as TGTGCCAGCAGTACCGGGACAGACCGAGGGGAGCAGTACTTC.

The gene calls are TRBV27 and TRBJ1-2; no clear D. Germline V gene lookup returns CDR1 MNHEY and CDR2 SMNVEV (reference sequence). Trimming took 0 bases from V and 0 from J, leaving 11 bases between them. The CDR3 has 16 residues. In DNA, the CDR3 is TGTGCCAGCAGTTTATCCCCCTTTACACCTAACTATGGCTACACCTTC. It yields the protein CASSLSPFTPNYGYTF.

The J gene is TRBJ1-3, the V gene TRBV25-1; D not resolved. V lost 2 bases to trimming and J lost 11 bases, with 22 bases between them. From germline, CDR1 is MGHDK and CDR2 SYGVNS. This CDR3 is 16 amino acids long. The CDR3 bases are TGTGCCAGCAGTGAAGGACTAGAACACCATAAGGTCGCCATATATTTT. Residues: CASSEGLEHHKVAIYF.

The chain is built from TRBV5-1 and TRBJ1-4; D unclear. V was cut by 4 bases and J by 4 bases, with 8 bases left in between. The CDR3 length is 13 residues. Germline CDR1 and CDR2: SGHRS and YFSETQ. CDR3 protein: CASSLNINEKLFF. The CDR3 nucleotides are TGCGCCAGCAGCCTCAACATTAATGAAAAACTGTTTTTT.

The chain combines TRBV7-8 with TRBJ2-7, with TRBD2 matching over 7 bases. In germline, CDR1 is SGHVS, CDR2 FQNEAQ. The CDR3 has 20 residues. The V and J ends lost 5 bases and 6 bases, in that order; junction bases with no gene match: 28. The CDR3 DNA sequence: TGTGCCAGCAGCCTCCGTGGGTGGGGTAGCGGGCACCCCCCGAGGAGCGAGCAGTACTTC. Protein sequence: CASSLRGWGSGHPPRSEQYF. Full variable domain (missing parts from reference TRBV7-8 and TRBJ2-7): GAGVSQSPRYKVAKRGQDVALRCDPISGHVSLFWYQQALGQGPEFLTYFQNEAQLDKSGLPSDRFFAERPEGSVSTLKIQRTQQEDSAVYLCASSLRGWGSGHPPRSEQYFGPGTRLTVT.

The chain couples TRBV4-1 to TRBJ1-2, with 9 positions matching TRBD1. The germline V gene has CDR1 MGHRA and CDR2 YSYEKL. With 0 bases clipped from V and 5 bases from J, the junction kept 4 bases outside the gene matches. The CDR3 has 15 residues. The CDR3: CASSQDGGQGYGYTF. CDR3 coding DNA: TGCGCCAGCAGCCAAGATGGGGGACAGGGTTATGGCTACACCTTC.

CDR3 in DNA: TGTGCCAGTCAACACGGGGACTATGGCTACACCTTC. Translating it yields CASQHGDYGYTF. The chain combines TRBV25-1 with TRBJ1-2; D gene unclear. The CDR3 extends over 12 amino acids. The V gene lost 9 bases and the J gene lost 3 bases, with 11 bases spanning the gap. Germline CDR1 MGHDK, CDR2 SYGVNS.

The chain is built from TRBV4-1 and TRBJ2-1; D is perhaps TRBD1 (5 bases). The CDR3 has 14 amino acids. Germline CDR1 MGHRA, CDR2 YSYEKL. Trimming cost V 4 bases and J 6 bases, with 13 bases left between them. The CDR3 DNA is TGCGCCAGCAGCCCAAACCCCAGGGTCAATGAGCAGTTCTTC. Encoded protein: CASSPNPRVNEQFF.

This chain links TRBV19 with TRBJ1-3, with TRBD1 matching 7 bases. CDR1 is LNHDA and CDR2 is SQIVND in the germline V gene (reference sequence). V was clipped by 6 bases and J by 3 bases; unmatched bases: 5. The CDR3 is 14 residues long. The CDR3 DNA is TGTGCCAGTAGCCTGACAGGGAGTGGAAACACCATATATTTT. It specifies CASSLTGSGNTIYF. The full variable domain, its missing parts supplied by reference TRBV19 and TRBJ1-3, is DGGITQSPKYLFRKEGQNVTLSCEQNLNHDAMYWYRQDPGQGLRLIYYSQIVNDFQKGDIAEGYSVSREKKESFPLTVTSAQKNPTAFYLCASSLTGSGNTIYFGEGSWLTVV.

This clone was counted between two and nine times. The V and J genes are TRBV4-3 and TRBJ1-4, with D possibly being TRBD1 (5 bases). The length of the CDR3 is 14 residues. V lost 0 bases and J 6 bases, leaving 8 bases between the germline ends. The germline CDR1 and CDR2 sequences are LGHNA and YSLEER. The DNA for the CDR3 is TGCGCCAGCAGCCAAGAGACAGCCGATGAAAAACTGTTTTTT. It specifies CASSQETADEKLFF.

This clone was seen only a few times. The rearrangement joins TRBV4-2 to TRBJ1-5, with D perhaps TRBD1 (6 bases). The CDR3 length is 16 residues. The germline V and J ends were trimmed by 4 bases and 5 bases, with 18 bases remaining between them. Germline lookup yields CDR1 LGHNA and CDR2 YNFKEQ. The CDR3 coding sequence is TGTGCCAGCAGCCCCCAGGCGGGGGGCGTTTATCAGCCCCAGCATTTT. It is translated as CASSPQAGGVYQPQHF.

This clone appeared once. The rearrangement uses TRBV27 and TRBJ2-7; no firm D call. Looked up from germline, CDR1 is MNHEY and CDR2 is SMNVEV (reference sequence). CDR3 size: 13 residues. Trimming took off 0 bases at V and 3 bases at J, with 6 bases between the two ends. CDR3 region: CASSLSTGYEQYF. In nucleotides, the CDR3 is TGTGCCAGCAGTTTATCGACGGGCTACGAGCAGTACTTC.

The chain links TRBV19 to TRBJ2-2, with D possibly being TRBD2 (6 bases). V lost 5 bases and J lost 1, with 8 bases in between. Germline-derived CDR1 and CDR2 are LNHDA and SQIVND (reference sequence). The CDR3 is 14 amino acids. DNA for the CDR3: TGTGCCAGTAGTTTGGGACTGAACACCGGGGAGCTGTTTTTT. This translates into CASSLGLNTGELFF.